The source of this T cell receptor (beta chain) is a study of control samples from healthy donors and cancer patients. Clones were sequenced by immunoSEQ multiplex PCR, and TCRdb holds only the in-frame ones, with some missing. The data hold tens of thousands of clones, with about nine tenths observed a single time. Germline CDR1 reads LNHDA; CDR2 reads SQIVND (reference sequence). Losses at the gene ends were 6 bases for V and 1 base for J; bases not matched to a gene: 8. The CDR3 has 16 amino acids. This clone appeared once. The chain uses TRBV19 and TRBJ1-1, with 10 bases that match TRBD1. Sequencing was done on a sample of blood. This clonotype was obtained from a woman between 18 and 29 years old in good health. CDR3 sequence (DNA): TGTGCCAGTAGCACCGGGACAGGGGTCGGGAACACTGAAGCTTTCTTT. This encodes CASSTGTGVGNTEAFF.